These 27 T cell receptor beta chains came from one sample sequenced in a study of PD-L1 blockade in urothelial cancer. Time point given: peripheral blood 6 weeks after treatment start. Sequenced by immunoSEQ multiplex PCR; TCRdb stores in-frame clones only, minus some. The table records around 110,000 clones, 75% to 90% of them present only once. Here the sequenced sample was PBMCs, taken around atezolizumab (anti-PD-L1) treatment. These TCRs come from a man aged 60 to 75 with urothelial cancer.

The CDR3 region is CASSKTSGGYYNEQFF. Written as DNA, the CDR3 is TGTGCCAGTAGTAAAACTAGCGGGGGCTATTACAATGAGCAGTTCTTC. The chain carries TRBV19 and TRBJ2-1; 11 bases are shared with TRBD2. CDR1 and CDR2 (germline): LNHDA, SQIVND (reference sequence). The CDR3 loop spans 16 amino acids. V shed 4 bases and J 4 bases; nucleotides not matched to a gene: 6.

This chain uses TRBV28 with TRBJ1-1; D unclear. The CDR3 runs 13 residues. Germline V CDR1 and CDR2: MDHEN, SYDVKM. V shed 7 bases and J shed 1 base, with 10 bases lying between them. The CDR3 bases are TGTGCCAGCAACCCCGGGAGGAACACTGAAGCTTTCTTT. Amino acids: CASNPGRNTEAFF.

This chain joins TRBV18 and TRBJ2-7; 11 bases are shared with TRBD1. The V gene end was trimmed by 6 bases and the J gene end by 7 bases; junction bases not matched to a gene: 8. In germline, CDR1 is KGHSH, CDR2 LQKENI. The CDR3 covers 14 residues. The CDR3 sequence: CASSPGQGEREQYF. The CDR3 nucleotides are TGTGCCAGCTCCCCGGGACAGGGGGAGCGGGAGCAGTACTTC.

The chain couples TRBV28 to TRBJ2-7; TRBD1 is a possible D gene (5 bases). The CDR3 runs to 11 residues. Trimming removed 6 bases at V and 4 bases at J, with 7 bases between. Germline lookup yields CDR1 MDHEN and CDR2 SYDVKM. The CDR3 protein is CASRQGYEQYF. The CDR3, as DNA: TGTGCCAGCAGGCAGGGTTACGAGCAGTACTTC.

The CDR3 protein is CASSEADLRQGSGNEQFF. The CDR3 region has the DNA TGTGCCAGCAGTGAAGCGGACCTCAGACAGGGTTCGGGGAATGAGCAGTTCTTC. The V gene is TRBV6-1, the J gene TRBJ2-1; 7 nucleotides match TRBD1. CDR1 and CDR2 from the germline V gene are MNHNS and SASEGT. The V and J ends lost 0 bases and 7 bases, in that order; junction bases with no gene match: 15. This CDR3 contains 18 residues.

The chain is built from TRBV6-6 and TRBJ2-5, with TRBD1 matching over 8 bases. CDR3 length equals 14 residues. Germline values: CDR1 MNHNY, CDR2 SVGAGI (reference sequence). V was pared by 7 bases and J by 1 base, with 5 bases of the junction left unmatched. CDR3 region: CASNNRGIQETQYF. DNA for the CDR3: TGTGCCAGCAACAACAGGGGGATCCAAGAGACCCAGTACTTC.

The chain is built from TRBV6-5 and TRBJ2-7, with 9 bases that match TRBD1. This CDR3 is 14 amino acids long. Germline V gene sequence: CDR1 MNHEY, CDR2 SVGAGI. J gave up 5 bases and V 6 bases, and 8 bases lay outside the gene matches. The CDR3 region is CASSHRDRVHEQYF. The CDR3 coding sequence is TGTGCCAGCAGCCACCGGGACAGGGTACACGAGCAGTACTTC.

This clone was observed a handful of times. The same CDR3 can be traced to other DNA sequences in this sample. The chain uses TRBV6-1 and TRBJ2-3; TRBD2 is a possible D gene (5 bases). V gave up 7 bases and J gave up 5 bases, with 10 bases separating them. Germline lookup yields CDR1 MNHNS and CDR2 SASEGT. The CDR3 covers 12 residues. In DNA, the CDR3 is TGTGCCAGCAAACTAGAGGGAGATACGCAGTATTTT. As protein: CASKLEGDTQYF.

The chain is built from TRBV7-2 and TRBJ1-2; D uncertain. The CDR3 is 16 amino acids. From germline, CDR1 is SGHTA and CDR2 FQGNSA. Trimming stripped 5 bases from V and 7 bases from J, with 23 bases between. The CDR3 sequence: CASSLFGMGQLSGYTF. In nucleotides, the CDR3 is TGTGCCAGCAGCCTATTCGGGATGGGTCAGCTCTCTGGCTACACCTTC.

V is TRBV2 and J is TRBJ2-3, with TRBD2 identical over 7 bases. The CDR3 is made up of 16 amino acids. V shed 5 bases, J shed 2 bases, and the junction held 10 bases outside the gene matches. The germline CDR1 and CDR2 sequences are SNHLY and FYNNEI. The CDR3 DNA follows: TGTGCCAGCAGTCGGCCGGGACTACTCAACACAGATACGCAGTATTTT. This sequence encodes CASSRPGLLNTDTQYF. Full variable domain (outside the CDR3, taken from reference TRBV2 and TRBJ2-3): EPEVTQTPSHQVTQMGQEVILRCVPISNHLYFYWYRQILGQKVEFLVSFYNNEISEKSEIFDDQFSVERPDGSNFTLKIRSTKLEDSAMYFCASSRPGLLNTDTQYFGPGTRLTVL.

This clone was counted ten times or more. The genes are TRBV6-5 and TRBJ1-2, with D unclear. CDR1 is MNHEY and CDR2 is SVGAGI in the germline V gene. This CDR3 is 15 amino acids long. Trimming shortened V by 0 bases and J by 2 bases, and 10 bases separated the two germline ends. CDR3 protein: CASSYSRQRNYGYTF. Here the CDR3 DNA reads TGTGCCAGCAGTTACTCGCGACAAAGAAACTATGGCTACACCTTC.

The rearrangement links TRBV28 to TRBJ1-1; TRBD1 agrees at 10 bases. V shed 6 bases, J shed 4 bases, and the junction held 5 bases outside the gene matches. The length of the CDR3 is 14 residues. Germline-derived CDR1 and CDR2 are MDHEN and SYDVKM. The CDR3 loop is CASRTGGAFTEAFF. The CDR3 DNA reads TGTGCCAGCAGGACAGGGGGCGCGTTCACTGAAGCTTTCTTT. Full variable domain (remainder filled in from reference TRBV28 and TRBJ1-1): DVKVTQSSRYLVKRTGEKVFLECVQDMDHENMFWYRQDPGLGLRLIYFSYDVKMKEKGDIPEGYSVSREKKERFSLILESASTNQTSMYLCASRTGGAFTEAFFGQGTRLTVV.

V gene TRBV19 combines with J gene TRBJ1-5; D gene ambiguous. V was pared by 4 bases and J by 9 bases, with 10 bases between. The CDR3 runs to 12 residues. The germline V gene has CDR1 LNHDA and CDR2 SQIVND (reference sequence). The CDR3 DNA follows: TGTGCCAGTAGTACCCGAGGTGGGCCCCAGCATTTT. Its translation: CASSTRGGPQHF. The entire variable domain, with the rest obtained from reference TRBV19 and TRBJ1-5, is as follows: DGGITQSPKYLFRKEGQNVTLSCEQNLNHDAMYWYRQDPGQGLRLIYYSQIVNDFQKGDIAEGYSVSREKKESFPLTVTSAQKNPTAFYLCASSTRGGPQHFGDGTRLSIL.

The rearrangement joins TRBV13 to TRBJ2-7; TRBD2 matches at 12 bases. J lost 2 bases, V lost 5 bases, and 4 bases had no gene match. Germline CDR1 reads PRHDT; CDR2 reads FYEKMQ (reference sequence). The CDR3 contains 15 residues. The CDR3: CASSTPSGGAYEQYF. The CDR3 bases are TGTGCCAGCAGCACTCCTAGCGGGGGGGCCTACGAGCAGTACTTC.

This clone appeared a single time. The gene calls are TRBV6-1 and TRBJ1-3; D perhaps matches TRBD1 (6 bases). The germline V gene has CDR1 MNHNS and CDR2 SASEGT. The CDR3 runs 15 residues. V gave up 6 bases and J gave up 1 base, with 13 bases separating them. The CDR3 spells CASSPGQGSGNTIYF. The DNA of the CDR3 is TGTGCCAGCAGCCCAGGCCAGGGGTCTGGAAACACCATATATTTT.

The gene calls are TRBV12-5 and TRBJ1-2; 10 positions match TRBD1. Trimming cost V 4 bases and J 3 bases; bases outside gene matches: 5. Germline lookup yields CDR1 LGHNT and CDR2 FRNRAP. The CDR3 spans 15 residues. CDR3 coding DNA: TGTGCTAGTGGTTCTGGGACAGGGGTTGACTATGGCTACACCTTC. It encodes CASGSGTGVDYGYTF.

The V and J genes are TRBV2 and TRBJ1-4, with TRBD1 as a possible D gene (5 bases). CDR1 and CDR2 from the germline V gene are SNHLY and FYNNEI. This CDR3 contains 14 residues. V lost 3 bases and J 4 bases, leaving 9 bases between the germline ends. Here the CDR3 reads CASSDRGLNEKLFF. CDR3 coding DNA: TGTGCCAGCAGTGACCGGGGACTTAATGAAAAACTGTTTTTT.

The chain employs TRBV28 and TRBJ1-1, with 7 positions matching TRBD1. The V gene's germline CDR1 is MDHEN and CDR2 SYDVKM. Germline trimming cut 10 bases from V and 4 bases from J; bases unmatched to any gene: 15. The CDR3 sequence is 15 residues long. The CDR3, as DNA: TGTGCCACTTGCAAGACAGGGATAGGGATCACTGAAGCTTTCTTT. It is translated as CATCKTGIGITEAFF.

This clone has just a few counts. The J gene is TRBJ2-7, the V gene TRBV7-2; no reliable D call. Trimming left V 8 bases short and J 9 bases short, with 11 bases between. Germline V gene sequence: CDR1 SGHTA, CDR2 FQGNSA. The CDR3 has 10 amino acids. CDR3 loop: CASPRVLQYF. The CDR3 coding sequence is TGTGCCAGCCCCCGGGTGCTGCAGTACTTC.

This clone has only a few counts. The genes are TRBV28 and TRBJ1-2; TRBD1 aligns across 10 bases. The germline gives CDR1 MDHEN, CDR2 SYDVKM. This CDR3 region has 15 residues. The trim removed 2 bases at V and 4 bases at J, leaving 4 bases unmatched. CDR3 nucleotide sequence: TGTGCCAGCAGTTTACCGGGACAGGGGCTCTATGGCTACACCTTC. This gives the protein CASSLPGQGLYGYTF.

This chain links TRBV7-2 with TRBJ2-7, with 10 bases matching TRBD2. The ends lost 5 bases at V and 7 bases at J; junction bases unmatched: 14. The CDR3 extends over 16 amino acids. Germline CDR1 reads SGHTA; CDR2 reads FQGNSA. The CDR3 loop is CASSTSGSGGAAEQYF. The CDR3 DNA reads TGTGCCAGCAGCACCTCGGGGAGCGGGGGGGCGGCGGAGCAGTACTTC.

V gene TRBV11-1 combines with J gene TRBJ1-2; D may be TRBD1 (5 bases). V was clipped by 2 bases and J by 6 bases, with 19 bases between them. This CDR3 contains 16 residues. Germline V gene sequence: CDR1 SGHAT, CDR2 FQDESV (reference sequence). CDR3 sequence reads: CASSLSLGQGANGYTF. Written as DNA, the CDR3 is TGTGCCAGCAGCTTATCTTTGGGCCAAGGGGCGAATGGCTACACCTTC.

The J gene is TRBJ1-1, the V gene TRBV5-1; D perhaps matches TRBD1 (6 bases). With 4 bases removed from V and 0 bases from J, the gap between germline ends came to 13 bases. CDR3 length: 15 residues. The germline gives CDR1 SGHRS, CDR2 YFSETQ. Here the CDR3 reads CASSPGHLMNTEAFF. The CDR3 nucleotides read TGCGCCAGCAGCCCGGGACACCTCATGAACACTGAAGCTTTCTTT.

The chain recombines TRBV10-1 with TRBJ2-5; TRBD2 agrees at 7 bases. With 7 bases clipped from V and 2 bases from J, the junction kept 13 bases outside the gene matches. The germline V gene has CDR1 WNHNN and CDR2 SYGVQD (reference sequence). This CDR3 has 16 residues. CDR3 sequence: CASNGGLAGEQETQYF. The CDR3 DNA sequence: TGCGCCAGCAATGGGGGTCTGGCGGGGGAGCAAGAGACCCAGTACTTC.

This chain joins TRBV15 and TRBJ2-7; weak D call: TRBD2 (6 bases). The germline V and J ends were trimmed by 0 bases and 0 bases, with 15 bases remaining between them. Germline V lookup: CDR1 LNHNV, CDR2 YYDKDF (reference sequence). This CDR3 is built from 17 residues. CDR3 region: CATSRDPPGGSSYEQYF. The DNA for the CDR3 is TGTGCCACCAGCAGAGATCCACCAGGAGGGAGCTCCTACGAGCAGTACTTC.

V and J are TRBV7-9 and TRBJ2-7; D unclear. Trimming stripped 6 bases from V and 2 bases from J, with 8 bases between. Germline CDR1 SEHNR, CDR2 FQNEAQ (reference sequence). CDR3 length: 12 amino acids. The CDR3 loop reads CASSSQAYEQYF. The CDR3 bases are TGTGCCAGCAGTTCTCAGGCCTACGAGCAGTACTTC.

The chain recombines TRBV19 with TRBJ2-1, with 14 positions matching TRBD2. Germline V gives CDR1 LNHDA, CDR2 SQIVND (reference sequence). The trim removed 6 bases at V and 3 bases at J, leaving 4 bases unmatched. The CDR3 spans 16 residues. The CDR3 nucleotides read TGTGCCAGTAGAGGACTAGCGGGGGGCAACTACAATGAGCAGTTCTTC. It translates to CASRGLAGGNYNEQFF.